The 27 T cell receptor beta chains reported below all come from one sample, sequenced in a study of blood T cell repertoires in COVID-19. Using immunoSEQ multiplex PCR, the repertoire was profiled, and TCRdb retains in-frame clones only, with some absent. Among 120,000 to 150,000 clones listed, about 85% were seen once. The sample was peripheral blood. The receptors come from a woman aged 40 to 50 with active or convalescent COVID-19.

With regard to this clone: Other DNA sequences from this sample encode an identical CDR3 as well. This sequence joins TRBV27 and TRBJ2-5; 11 bases agree with TRBD1. The CDR3 runs 14 residues. After removal of 5 bases from V and 4 bases from J, the junction contained 3 bases not matched to a gene. Germline CDR1 MNHEY, CDR2 SMNVEV (reference sequence). CDR3 sequence: CASSPGTGGETQYF. CDR3 coding DNA: TGTGCCAGCAGTCCCGGGACAGGGGGAGAGACCCAGTACTTC.

The chain is built from TRBV29-1 and TRBJ2-2; 8 nucleotides line up with TRBD1. The trim removed 6 bases at V and 3 bases at J, leaving 9 bases unmatched. The CDR3 consists of 15 residues. Germline CDR1 SQVTM, CDR2 ANQGSEA. The CDR3, as DNA: TGCAGCGTGCAAAGGACAGGGCGGGACACCGGGGAGCTGTTTTTT. As protein: CSVQRTGRDTGELFF.

The V gene is TRBV3-1 (or the pseudogene TRBV3-2), the J gene TRBJ2-7; no reliable D call. This CDR3 comprises 13 residues. Trimming took off 2 bases at V and 2 bases at J, with 7 bases between the two ends. The germline V gene has CDR1 LGHDT and CDR2 YNNKEL (reference sequence). CDR3 in amino acids: CASSQSITYEQYF. The CDR3 DNA follows: TGTGCCAGCAGCCAATCTATAACCTACGAGCAGTACTTC.

This chain uses TRBV3-1 (or the pseudogene TRBV3-2) with TRBJ1-4; TRBD1 might be the D (6 bases). Per germline, CDR1 LGHDT and CDR2 YNNKEL (reference sequence). This CDR3 is built from 18 residues. V lost 5 bases to trimming and J lost 6 bases, with 25 bases between them. The CDR3 loop is CASSKIGGAPTNDEKLFF. CDR3 DNA sequence: TGTGCCAGCAGCAAAATCGGGGGGGCCCCAACTAATGATGAAAAACTGTTTTTT.

V and J are TRBV7-2 and TRBJ2-1, with TRBD2 identical over 10 bases. Germline-derived CDR1 and CDR2 are SGHTA and FQGNSA. V gave up 2 bases and J gave up 1 base; unmatched junction bases: 2. The CDR3 extends over 16 amino acids. This chain's CDR3 is CASSLMTSGSYNEQFF. The CDR3 DNA follows: TGTGCCAGCAGCTTAATGACTAGCGGGTCCTACAATGAGCAGTTCTTC.

The chain links TRBV19 to TRBJ1-6; D is unresolved. V was clipped by 5 bases and J by 10 bases, with 12 bases between them. This CDR3 comprises 13 residues. Germline CDR1 LNHDA, CDR2 SQIVND (reference sequence). CDR3 bases: TGTGCCAGTAGTCCCCTCGGGGTATCACCCCTCCACTTT. This sequence encodes CASSPLGVSPLHF.

The J gene is TRBJ2-7, the V gene TRBV30, with 12 bases lining up with TRBD1. With V trimmed by 1 base and J by 4 bases, 5 bases remained unmatched. The CDR3 has 15 amino acids. Germline CDR1 is GTSNPN and CDR2 is SVGIG (reference sequence). The CDR3 protein is CAWSGGQGARYEQYF. CDR3 nucleotides: TGTGCCTGGAGTGGGGGACAGGGGGCTAGGTACGAGCAGTACTTC. The full variable domain, in which reference TRBV30 and TRBJ2-7 provide the parts outside the CDR3, is SQTIHQWPATLVQPVGSPLSLECTVEGTSNPNLYWYRQAAGRGLQLLFYSVGIGQISSEVPQNLSASRPQDRQFILSSKKLLLSDSGFYLCAWSGGQGARYEQYFGPGTRLTVT.

The rearrangement joins TRBV9 to TRBJ2-1, with 8 bases matching TRBD2. Germline V gene sequence: CDR1 SGDLS, CDR2 YYNGEE. The V gene end was trimmed by 10 bases and the J gene end by 8 bases; junction bases not matched to a gene: 29. There are 19 residues in the CDR3. This CDR3 is CAGQPSPASGPRFAHEQFF. As DNA, the CDR3 is TGTGCCGGCCAACCCTCACCGGCTAGCGGGCCTCGTTTCGCCCATGAGCAGTTCTTC.

The J gene is TRBJ1-5, the V gene TRBV9, with TRBD1 identical over 7 bases. Germline loops: CDR1 SGDLS, CDR2 YYNGEE. With V trimmed by 3 bases and J by 4 bases, 7 bases remained unmatched. The CDR3 spans 15 residues. In nucleotides, the CDR3 is TGTGCCAGCAGCGAGGGGGGACAGAGTAATCAGCCCCAGCATTTT. Its translation is CASSEGGQSNQPQHF.

This rearrangement joins TRBV10-1 to TRBJ1-5; the D gene is possibly TRBD1 (5 bases). Germline V gives CDR1 WNHNN, CDR2 SYGVQD (reference sequence). The CDR3 is 15 amino acids. Trimming removed 3 bases at V and 6 bases at J, with 15 bases between. The CDR3 region has the DNA TGCGCCAGCAGTGACCAGGGTGAGCCCGGTCAGCCCCAGCATTTT. It encodes CASSDQGEPGQPQHF.

This clone was found a few times. This chain's CDR3 is CASSSHRDTNEKLFF. The CDR3 DNA is TGTGCCAGCAGTTCTCACAGGGACACGAATGAAAAACTGTTTTTT. The chain has TRBV28 and TRBJ1-4; TRBD1 is a possible D gene (6 bases). Per germline, CDR1 MDHEN and CDR2 SYDVKM. V was trimmed by 4 bases and J by 5 bases, leaving 14 bases between them. CDR3 length: 15 residues.

This clone showed up just a few times. The gene calls are TRBV28 and TRBJ1-2; 8 bases line up with TRBD1. Germline V lookup: CDR1 MDHEN, CDR2 SYDVKM. Trimming took 1 base from V and 4 from J; bases not matched to a gene: 2. The CDR3 contains 14 residues. CDR3 region: CASSLSGQAYGYTF. The CDR3 coding sequence is TGTGCCAGCAGTTTATCGGGACAGGCCTATGGCTACACCTTC.

The V and J genes are TRBV5-1 and TRBJ2-3; 9 positions agree with TRBD2. The CDR3 has 19 residues. Germline CDR1 is SGHRS and CDR2 is YFSETQ. V was clipped by 4 bases and J by 4 bases; unmatched bases: 19. CDR3 bases: TGCGCCAGCAGCCGAAGGCCCCATTCCGCGGGGGGGCAAGCAGATACGCAGTATTTT. Translated: CASSRRPHSAGGQADTQYF.

The J gene is TRBJ2-1, the V gene TRBV29-1; 9 nucleotides agree with TRBD1. V shed 4 bases and J 7 bases; nucleotides not matched to a gene: 5. This CDR3 spans 13 amino acids. Germline loops: CDR1 SQVTM, CDR2 ANQGSEA. CDR3 sequence (DNA): TGCAGCGTTGGCATCGGACAGGGGAATGAGCAGTTCTTC. As protein: CSVGIGQGNEQFF.

The DNA for the CDR3 is TGTGCCAGCAGTTTACTCGGGGGGCACGGGGCCAACGTCCTGACTTTC. Translating gives CASSLLGGHGANVLTF. The chain recombines TRBV28 with TRBJ2-6, with D maybe TRBD2 (7 bases). Germline CDR1 reads MDHEN; CDR2 reads SYDVKM. V dropped 2 bases and J dropped 4 bases, with 12 bases sitting between them. The CDR3 is 16 residues long.

The chain has TRBV6-5 and TRBJ2-7; D gene ambiguous. Trimming took 5 bases from V and 4 from J, leaving 15 bases between them. Germline CDR1 MNHEY, CDR2 SVGAGI. The CDR3 extends over 14 amino acids. The DNA of the CDR3 is TGTGCCAGCAGTCCCCAGGTAGGCGTATACGAGCAGTACTTC. The encoded protein is CASSPQVGVYEQYF.

This chain uses TRBV9 with TRBJ1-2; tentative D call: TRBD1 (5 bases). The germline CDR1 and CDR2 sequences are SGDLS and YYNGEE. Deletions cut 4 bases from V and 8 bases from J, with 18 bases between. The CDR3 loop spans 14 amino acids. Here the CDR3 DNA reads TGTGCCAGCAGCCCCCGACAGCCAGCCGGAGGCTACACCTTC. It translates to CASSPRQPAGGYTF.

This chain connects TRBV27 to TRBJ2-3, with D tentatively TRBD2 (6 bases). CDR3 size: 19 residues. V was shortened by 5 bases and J by 2 bases, with 26 bases between the two germline ends. The germline gives CDR1 MNHEY, CDR2 SMNVEV (reference sequence). Here the CDR3 reads CASSPISGLGGNPTDTQYF. The CDR3 bases are TGTGCCAGCAGTCCAATTTCGGGACTGGGGGGAAATCCCACAGATACGCAGTATTTT.

The chain links TRBV7-6 to TRBJ1-4; 8 nucleotides align to TRBD1. The germline V gene has CDR1 SGHVS and CDR2 FNYEAQ. The V segment lost 3 bases and the J segment 3 bases; nucleotides outside the gene matches: 6. This CDR3 region has 16 residues. The CDR3 sequence: CASSFGTGGANEKLFF. The DNA of the CDR3 is TGTGCCAGCAGCTTCGGAACAGGGGGGGCTAATGAAAAACTGTTTTTT.

This clone was seen only once. V and J are TRBV27 and TRBJ1-5; D not certain. V was cut by 6 bases and J by 5 bases, with 20 bases left in between. In germline, CDR1 is MNHEY, CDR2 SMNVEV (reference sequence). The length of the CDR3 is 16 residues. CDR3: CASSPNGARWDQPQHF. The CDR3, as DNA: TGTGCCAGCAGCCCTAATGGAGCGAGATGGGATCAGCCCCAGCATTTT.

The rearrangement joins TRBV27 to TRBJ1-1; the D gene is possibly TRBD1 (6 bases). With 5 bases removed from V and 6 bases from J, the gap between germline ends came to 19 bases. Germline CDR1 and CDR2: MNHEY and SMNVEV (reference sequence). The CDR3 runs to 15 residues. In DNA form, the CDR3 reads TGTGCCAGCAGTCCTCAAGGGGGTGCACGCGCTGAAGCTTTCTTT. The encoded protein is CASSPQGGARAEAFF.

The chain has TRBV7-2 and TRBJ1-2; TRBD1 aligns across 8 bases. CDR3 length: 16 residues. Germline values: CDR1 SGHTA, CDR2 FQGNSA. The V segment lost 5 bases and the J segment 4 bases; nucleotides outside the gene matches: 12. CDR3 bases: TGTGCCAGCAGCGTGCAAACAGGGGGTGGAGGCTATGGCTACACCTTC. The encoded protein is CASSVQTGGGGYGYTF.

This chain connects TRBV19 to TRBJ1-5, with unresolved D. V was trimmed by 4 bases and J by 7 bases, leaving 8 bases between them. Germline values: CDR1 LNHDA, CDR2 SQIVND (reference sequence). There are 12 residues in the CDR3. The CDR3 DNA reads as TGTGCCAGTAGTACTAGTAGGCAGCCCCAGCATTTT. It translates to CASSTSRQPQHF.

This clone has only one observation. The J gene is TRBJ2-4, the V gene TRBV2, with D possibly matching TRBD1 (6 bases). The CDR3 spans 13 residues. Germline CDR1 is SNHLY and CDR2 is FYNNEI. V lost 6 bases and J 9 bases, leaving 15 bases between the germline ends. The CDR3 protein is CASRAGAGGIQYF. As DNA, the CDR3 is TGTGCCAGCAGGGCAGGGGCGGGCGGCATTCAGTACTTC.

The chain combines TRBV6-1 with TRBJ2-1, with 7 bases aligning to TRBD2. Per germline, CDR1 MNHNS and CDR2 SASEGT. The J segment lost 4 bases and the V segment lost 0 bases, leaving 0 bases of the junction unmatched. This CDR3 contains 14 residues. CDR3 sequence reads: CASSEAGGYNEQFF. The CDR3 DNA reads TGTGCCAGCAGTGAAGCGGGAGGGTACAATGAGCAGTTCTTC.

The chain combines TRBV6-5 with TRBJ2-2, with no clear D. Trimming took 2 bases from V and 2 from J, leaving 6 bases between them. Germline CDR1 MNHEY, CDR2 SVGAGI. There are 14 residues in the CDR3. For the CDR3, the DNA is TGTGCCAGCAGTTACGCGGATAACACCGGGGAGCTGTTTTTT. This gives the protein CASSYADNTGELFF.

The chain joins TRBV5-1 to TRBJ2-2, with a possible D match to TRBD2 (6 bases). The V end was cut by 4 bases, the J end by 4 bases, with 23 bases between. From germline, CDR1 is SGHRS and CDR2 YFSETQ. This CDR3 comprises 18 residues. In nucleotides, the CDR3 is TGCGCCAGCAGCACGCCGTTCCGAGATGCTAGCGTCACCGGGGAGCTGTTTTTT. Protein product: CASSTPFRDASVTGELFF.